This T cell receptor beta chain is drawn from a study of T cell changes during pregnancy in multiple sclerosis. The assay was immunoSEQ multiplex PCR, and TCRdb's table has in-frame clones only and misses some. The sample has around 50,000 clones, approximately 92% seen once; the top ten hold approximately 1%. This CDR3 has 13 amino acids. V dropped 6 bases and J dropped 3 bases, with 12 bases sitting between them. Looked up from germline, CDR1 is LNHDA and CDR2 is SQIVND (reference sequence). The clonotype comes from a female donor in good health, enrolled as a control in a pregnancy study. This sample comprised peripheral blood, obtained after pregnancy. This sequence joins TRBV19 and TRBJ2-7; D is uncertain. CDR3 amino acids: CASSHTYLYEQYF. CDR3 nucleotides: TGTGCCAGTAGCCACACATACCTCTACGAGCAGTACTTC.